This entry features one TCR beta chain sequence. This record comes from a study of blood T cell repertoires in COVID-19. Study summary: Samples taken during acute and convalescent COVID-19 were collected in the United States, Italy and Spain. T cells, B-cell-depleted T cells, or PBMCs provided the cDNA or gDNA that served as material.

Authors' data handling: Nucleated cell counts were estimated from reference gene primer amplification. Sequencing used immunoSEQ multiplex PCR; TCRdb keeps in-frame clones, though not all of them. That table furnishes V, J and clone size, whereas the DNA furnished D and trimming. The data hold roughly 120,000 clones, with about 84% observed a single time. With V trimmed by 8 bases and J by 5 bases, 14 bases remained unmatched. Germline V gives CDR1 MDHEN, CDR2 SYDVKM. The CDR3 loop spans 16 amino acids. The sample taken for sequencing was peripheral blood. This sequence joins TRBV28 and TRBJ2-5; 10 positions match TRBD1. The sequence was collected from a man in his 60s with acute or convalescent COVID-19. The CDR3 is CASGWTGTGAKETQYF. In nucleotides, the CDR3 is TGTGCCAGCGGTTGGACCGGGACAGGGGCGAAGGAGACCCAGTACTTC. Filled out from reference TRBV28 and TRBJ2-5, the complete variable domain reads DVKVTQSSRYLVKRTGEKVFLECVQDMDHENMFWYRQDPGLGLRLIYFSYDVKMKEKGDIPEGYSVSREKKERFSLILESASTNQTSMYLCASGWTGTGAKETQYFGPGTRLLVL.